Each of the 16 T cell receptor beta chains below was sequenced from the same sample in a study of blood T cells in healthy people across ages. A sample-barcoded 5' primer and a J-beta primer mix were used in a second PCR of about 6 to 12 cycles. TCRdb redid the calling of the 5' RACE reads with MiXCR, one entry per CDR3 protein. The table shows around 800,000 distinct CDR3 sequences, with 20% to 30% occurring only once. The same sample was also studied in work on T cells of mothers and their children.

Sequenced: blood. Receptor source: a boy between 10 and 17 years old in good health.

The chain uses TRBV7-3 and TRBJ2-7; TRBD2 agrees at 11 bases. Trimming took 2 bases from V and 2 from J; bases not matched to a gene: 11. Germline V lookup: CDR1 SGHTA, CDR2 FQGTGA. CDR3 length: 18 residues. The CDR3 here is CASSLGSSGGLVPYEQYF. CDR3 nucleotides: TGTGCCAGCAGCTTAGGGTCTAGCGGGGGGTTAGTCCCCTACGAGCAGTACTTC. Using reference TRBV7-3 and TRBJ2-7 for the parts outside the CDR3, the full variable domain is GAGVSQTPSNKVTEKGKYVELRCDPISGHTALYWYRQSLGQGPEFLIYFQGTGAADDSGLPNDRFFAVRPEGSVSTLKIQRTERGDSAVYLCASSLGSSGGLVPYEQYFGPGTRLTVT.

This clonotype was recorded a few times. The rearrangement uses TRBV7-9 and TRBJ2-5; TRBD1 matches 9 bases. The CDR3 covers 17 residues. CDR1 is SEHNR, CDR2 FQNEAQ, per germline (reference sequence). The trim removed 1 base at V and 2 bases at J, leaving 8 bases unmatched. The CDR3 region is CASSLGWGQGPQETQYF. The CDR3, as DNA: TGTGCCAGCAGCTTAGGGTGGGGACAGGGACCTCAAGAGACCCAGTACTTC.

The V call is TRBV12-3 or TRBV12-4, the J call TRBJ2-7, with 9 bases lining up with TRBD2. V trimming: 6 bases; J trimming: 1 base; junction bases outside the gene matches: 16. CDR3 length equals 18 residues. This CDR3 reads CASSERRIKRGASYEQYF. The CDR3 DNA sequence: TGTGCCAGCAGCGAAAGAAGAATAAAGCGGGGGGCTTCCTACGAGCAGTACTTC.

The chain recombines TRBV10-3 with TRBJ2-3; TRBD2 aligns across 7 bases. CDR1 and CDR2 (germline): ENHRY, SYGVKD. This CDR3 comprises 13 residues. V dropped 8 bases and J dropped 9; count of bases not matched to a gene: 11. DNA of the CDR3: TGTGCCATCGCGGGAGACCCCCTTCGGACGCAGTATTTT. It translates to CAIAGDPLRTQYF.

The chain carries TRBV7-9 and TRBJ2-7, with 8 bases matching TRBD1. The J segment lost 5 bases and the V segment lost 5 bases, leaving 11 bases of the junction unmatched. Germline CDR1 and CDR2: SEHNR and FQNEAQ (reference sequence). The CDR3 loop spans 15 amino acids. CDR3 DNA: TGTGCCAGCAGCCAGGGTCCAGGGGGCAGGGACGAGCAGTACTTC. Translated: CASSQGPGGRDEQYF. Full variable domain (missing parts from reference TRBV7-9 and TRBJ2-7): DTGVSQNPRHKITKRGQNVTFRCDPISEHNRLYWYRQTLGQGPEFLTYFQNEAQLEKSRLLSDRFSAERPKGSFSTLEIQRTEQGDSAMYLCASSQGPGGRDEQYFGPGTRLTVT.

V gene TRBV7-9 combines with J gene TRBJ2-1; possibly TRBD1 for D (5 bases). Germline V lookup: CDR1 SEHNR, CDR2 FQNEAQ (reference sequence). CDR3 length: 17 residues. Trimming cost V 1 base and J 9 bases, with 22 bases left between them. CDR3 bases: TGTGCCAGCAGCTTAGGTTATCTCGGACACAGAGGAAGTGAGCAGTTCTTC. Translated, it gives CASSLGYLGHRGSEQFF.

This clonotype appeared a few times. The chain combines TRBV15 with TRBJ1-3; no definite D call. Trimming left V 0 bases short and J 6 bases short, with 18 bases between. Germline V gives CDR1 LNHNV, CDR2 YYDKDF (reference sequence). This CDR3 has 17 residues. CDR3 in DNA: TGTGCCACCAGCAGAGATCCGGACCTAACGAATTTAAACACCATATATTTT. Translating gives CATSRDPDLTNLNTIYF.

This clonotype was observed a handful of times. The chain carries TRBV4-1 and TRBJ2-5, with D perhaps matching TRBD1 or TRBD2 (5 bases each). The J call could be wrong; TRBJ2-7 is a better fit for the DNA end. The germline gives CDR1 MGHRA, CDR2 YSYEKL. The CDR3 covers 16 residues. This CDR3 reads CASSQTPGPMRDEQYF. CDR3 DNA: TGCGCCAGCAGCCAAACCCCGGGACCGATGCGGGACGAGCAGTACTTC.

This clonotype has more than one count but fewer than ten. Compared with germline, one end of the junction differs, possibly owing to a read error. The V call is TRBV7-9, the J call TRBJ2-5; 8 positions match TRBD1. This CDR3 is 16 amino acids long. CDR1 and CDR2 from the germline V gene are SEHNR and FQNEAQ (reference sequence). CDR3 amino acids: CASSSITGGGQVTQYF. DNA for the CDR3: TGTGCCAGCAGCTCTATTACAGGGGGAGGTCAAGTGACCCAGTACTTC.

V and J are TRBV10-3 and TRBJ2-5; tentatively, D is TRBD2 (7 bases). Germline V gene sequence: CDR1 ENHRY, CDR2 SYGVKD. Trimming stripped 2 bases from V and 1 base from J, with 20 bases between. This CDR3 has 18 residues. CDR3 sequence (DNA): TGTGCCATCAGTGAGACTCATTGGGGGGGGGGCCGCCAAGAGACCCAGTACTTC. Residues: CAISETHWGGGRQETQYF.

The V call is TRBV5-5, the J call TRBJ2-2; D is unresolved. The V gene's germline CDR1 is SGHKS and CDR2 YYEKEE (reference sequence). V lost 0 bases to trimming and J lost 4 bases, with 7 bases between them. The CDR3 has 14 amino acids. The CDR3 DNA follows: TGTGCCAGCAGCTTGGGGATAATCACCGGGGAGCTGTTTTTT. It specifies CASSLGIITGELFF.

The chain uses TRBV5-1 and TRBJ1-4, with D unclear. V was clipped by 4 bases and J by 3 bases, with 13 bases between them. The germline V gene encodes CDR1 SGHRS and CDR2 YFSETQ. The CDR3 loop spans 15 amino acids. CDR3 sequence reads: CASSPGSYANEKLFF. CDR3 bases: TGCGCCAGCAGCCCTGGGAGTTATGCTAATGAAAAACTGTTTTTT. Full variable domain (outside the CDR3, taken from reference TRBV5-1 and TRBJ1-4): KAGVTQTPRYLIKTRGQQVTLSCSPISGHRSVSWYQQTPGQGLQFLFEYFSETQRNKGNFPGRFSGRQFSNSRSEMNVSTLELGDSALYLCASSPGSYANEKLFFGSGTQLSVL.

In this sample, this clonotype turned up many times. CDR3 in DNA: TGTGCCAGCAGCTCCTTCTACGAGCAGTACTTC. It codes for CASSSFYEQYF. V is TRBV5-6 and J is TRBJ2-7; D gene unclear. This CDR3 contains 11 residues. Trimming took 3 bases from V and 3 from J, leaving 4 bases between them. Germline CDR1 SGHDT, CDR2 YYEEEE.

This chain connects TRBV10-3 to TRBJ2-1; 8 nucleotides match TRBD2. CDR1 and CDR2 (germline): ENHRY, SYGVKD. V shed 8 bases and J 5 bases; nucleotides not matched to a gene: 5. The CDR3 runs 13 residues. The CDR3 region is CAISAGVNNEQFF. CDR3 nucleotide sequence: TGTGCCATCTCAGCGGGGGTAAACAATGAGCAGTTCTTC.

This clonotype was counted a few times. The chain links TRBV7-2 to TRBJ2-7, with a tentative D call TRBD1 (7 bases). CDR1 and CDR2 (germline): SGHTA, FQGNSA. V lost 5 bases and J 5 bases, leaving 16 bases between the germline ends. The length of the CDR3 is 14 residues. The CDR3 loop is CASSPGGLRNEQYF. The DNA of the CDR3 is TGTGCCAGCAGCCCAGGGGGGCTCAGGAACGAGCAGTACTTC.

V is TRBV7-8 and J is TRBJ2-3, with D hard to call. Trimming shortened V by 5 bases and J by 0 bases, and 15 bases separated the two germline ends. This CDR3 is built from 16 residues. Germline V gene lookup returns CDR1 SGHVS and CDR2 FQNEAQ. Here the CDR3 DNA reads TGTGCCAGCAGCCCAGAGAACTTCGCTAGCACAGATACGCAGTATTTT. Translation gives CASSPENFASTDTQYF.